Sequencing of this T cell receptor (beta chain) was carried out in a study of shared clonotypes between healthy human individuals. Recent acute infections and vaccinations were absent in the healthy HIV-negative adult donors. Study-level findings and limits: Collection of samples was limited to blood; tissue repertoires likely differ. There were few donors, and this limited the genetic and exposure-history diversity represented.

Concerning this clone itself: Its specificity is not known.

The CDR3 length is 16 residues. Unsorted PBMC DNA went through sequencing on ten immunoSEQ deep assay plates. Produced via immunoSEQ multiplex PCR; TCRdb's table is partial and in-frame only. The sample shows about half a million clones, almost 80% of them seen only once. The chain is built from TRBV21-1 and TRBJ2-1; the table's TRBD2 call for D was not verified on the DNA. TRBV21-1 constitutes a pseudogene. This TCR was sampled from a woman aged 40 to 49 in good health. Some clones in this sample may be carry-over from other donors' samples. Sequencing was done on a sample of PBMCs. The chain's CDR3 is CASSKGRTRSYNEQFF. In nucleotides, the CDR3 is TGTGCCAGCAGCAAAGGTCGGACTAGGTCCTACAATGAGCAGTTCTTC.